The source of this TCR beta chain is a study of T cell changes during pregnancy in multiple sclerosis (dated by TCRdb to the late 2010s). Regarding the complete study: Changes in the T cell repertoire over the course of pregnancy were examined in this study in women with multiple sclerosis.

Library preparation was by the immunoSEQ multiplex PCR assay. TCRdb carries this immuneACCESS record with in-frame sequences only. Its versions omit some clonotypes, under half of them owing to an unresolved V gene in the studies checked, with the rest unexplained. Here the sample has 90,000 to 120,000 clones; around nine tenths occur a single time. The top ten constitute approximately 1.2% of the sample. Concerning this clone itself: Its specific antigen is unknown. Base qualities are not recorded, but no much larger clone differs from it by a single base.

This TCR was sampled from a female donor with multiple sclerosis, enrolled in a pregnancy study. Sequencing used peripheral blood, obtained in the second trimester of pregnancy.

The encoded CDR3 is CASSRLAGGSETQYF. The nucleotides are TGTGCCAGCAGCCGACTAGCGGGAGGATCAGAGACCCAGTACTTC. This receptor chain uses TRBV28 and TRBJ2-5; 13 central bases correspond to TRBD2. Counted from cysteine to phenylalanine, this CDR3 has 15 amino acids. Kept here is only the CDR3 DNA, which spans 45 bases and is read in frame from base 1. Relative to germline, V is missing 6 bases and J is missing 4 bases, with 5 bases of the junction outside any gene match. For CDR1 and CDR2, the germline V gene lists MDHEN and SYDVKM.